These T cell receptor beta chains were read from a single sample in a study of a mutant IDH1 vaccine in newly diagnosed glioma. Measured with immunoSEQ multiplex PCR; TCRdb has only the in-frame clones, and not every one. The sample has 35,000 to 45,000 clones; about 80% are singletons. Their specific antigens are unknown. The sequencing used PBMCs, collected from a glioma patient whose treatment included an IDH1 peptide vaccine. The origin of the receptors is a woman aged 45 to 65 with glioma. Each CDR3 is given with its conserved first and last residue. The D gene is left open where the match is weak.

j_gene: TRBJ1-2
v_gene: TRBV5-1
d_gene: TRBD1
CDR3aa: CASSSPTIRDSANYGYTF
CDR3nt: TGCGCCAGCAGCTCTCCTACTATCCGGGACAGTGCTAACTATGGCTACACCTTC

j_gene: TRBJ2-7
v_gene: TRBV5-1
d_gene: -
CDR3aa: CASSPKGDPNEQYF
CDR3nt: TGCGCCAGCAGCCCAAAAGGAGATCCTAACGAGCAGTACTTC

j_gene: TRBJ1-2
v_gene: TRBV7-2
d_gene: TRBD1
CDR3aa: CASSLKGGHYGYTF
CDR3nt: TGTGCCAGCAGCTTAAAAGGGGGCCACTATGGCTACACCTTC

j_gene: TRBJ2-7
v_gene: TRBV25-1
d_gene: TRBD1
CDR3aa: CASSEYGTAYEQYF
CDR3nt: TGTGCCAGCAGTGAATACGGGACAGCCTACGAGCAGTACTTC

j_gene: TRBJ1-2
v_gene: TRBV14
d_gene: -
CDR3aa: CASSQGTMDAYGYTF
CDR3nt: TGTGCCAGCAGCCAAGGAACTATGGACGCTTATGGCTACACCTTC

j_gene: TRBJ2-3
v_gene: TRBV5-1
d_gene: TRBD1
CDR3aa: CASSLVGQGTDTQYF
CDR3nt: TGCGCCAGCAGCTTGGTGGGACAGGGGACAGATACGCAGTATTTT

j_gene: TRBJ1-2
v_gene: TRBV5-4
d_gene: -
CDR3aa: CASTLDRHYGYTF
CDR3nt: TGTGCCAGCACCTTGGACAGACACTATGGCTACACCTTC

j_gene: TRBJ2-3
v_gene: TRBV30
d_gene: -
CDR3aa: CALDWNTDTQYF
CDR3nt: TGTGCCCTGGACTGGAACACAGATACGCAGTATTTT

j_gene: TRBJ1-1
v_gene: TRBV5-1
d_gene: TRBD1
CDR3aa: CASSLEAQGRNTEAFF
CDR3nt: TGCGCCAGCAGCTTGGAAGCACAGGGGCGCAACACTGAAGCTTTCTTT

j_gene: TRBJ1-1
v_gene: TRBV18
d_gene: -
CDR3aa: CASSPPRSGVMNTEAFF
CDR3nt: TGTGCCAGCTCACCACCGAGGTCGGGAGTGATGAACACTGAAGCTTTCTTT

j_gene: TRBJ2-6
v_gene: TRBV2
d_gene: TRBD2
CDR3aa: CASSGSGGRRANVLTF
CDR3nt: TGTGCCAGCAGTGGATCGGGGGGTAGAAGGGCCAACGTCCTGACTTTC

j_gene: TRBJ1-4
v_gene: TRBV25-1
d_gene: TRBD1
CDR3aa: CASEQGGNEKLFF
CDR3nt: TGTGCCAGTGAACAGGGGGGGAATGAAAAACTGTTTTTT

j_gene: TRBJ1-2
v_gene: TRBV5-1
d_gene: -
CDR3aa: CASSLEVNYGYTF
CDR3nt: TGCGCCAGCAGCTTGGAAGTGAACTATGGCTACACCTTC

j_gene: TRBJ2-3
v_gene: TRBV13
d_gene: -
CDR3aa: CASRSSRTDTQYF
CDR3nt: TGTGCCAGCAGGTCTAGTAGGACAGATACGCAGTATTTT

j_gene: TRBJ2-5
v_gene: TRBV15
d_gene: -
CDR3aa: CATSSRGGVETQYF
CDR3nt: TGTGCCACCAGCAGCAGGGGGGGGGTGGAGACCCAGTACTTC

j_gene: TRBJ2-1
v_gene: TRBV7-8
d_gene: TRBD1
CDR3aa: CASSVGTAYNEQFF
CDR3nt: TGTGCCAGCAGCGTCGGGACAGCTTACAATGAGCAGTTCTTC

j_gene: TRBJ2-5
v_gene: TRBV5-1
d_gene: -
CDR3aa: CASSLSTVYQETQYF
CDR3nt: TGCGCCAGCAGCTTGTCGACAGTGTACCAAGAGACCCAGTACTTC

j_gene: TRBJ1-1
v_gene: TRBV7-2
d_gene: -
CDR3aa: CASSPRTSTEAFF
CDR3nt: TGTGCCAGCAGCCCGCGGACGAGTACTGAAGCTTTCTTT